Below are 15 T cell receptor beta chains sequenced from a single sample in a study of blood T cell repertoires in COVID-19. Profiled with immunoSEQ multiplex PCR; TCRdb holds only in-frame clones, not every one. The sample shows almost 80,000 clones, 90% of them seen only once. Sequences were obtained from peripheral blood. The receptors shown here come from a woman older than 75 with acute or convalescent COVID-19.

The chain recombines TRBV19 with TRBJ1-2, with a possible D match to TRBD1 (5 bases). The CDR3 has 14 amino acids. Trimming shortened V by 5 bases and J by 8 bases, and 18 bases separated the two germline ends. The germline V gene has CDR1 LNHDA and CDR2 SQIVND (reference sequence). The CDR3: CASSPGTLQRGYTF. The CDR3 coding sequence is TGTGCCAGTAGTCCCGGGACTTTACAAAGGGGCTACACCTTC.

V is TRBV28 and J is TRBJ1-2; 10 nucleotides line up with TRBD1. CDR1 MDHEN and CDR2 SYDVKM come from the germline V gene. J lost 5 bases, V lost 8 bases, and 5 bases had no gene match. The CDR3 has 13 amino acids. The CDR3 bases are TGTGCCAGCGGACAGGGGGGAGGGTATGGCTACACCTTC. Residues: CASGQGGGYGYTF.

The chain combines TRBV7-2 with TRBJ1-2; perhaps TRBD1 as D (6 bases). Deletions cut 4 bases from V and 8 bases from J, with 17 bases between. CDR3 length equals 14 residues. CDR1 is SGHTA, CDR2 FQGNSA, per germline. CDR3 protein: CASSSPSTGQGYTF. The CDR3 DNA follows: TGTGCCAGCAGCTCACCCTCGACGGGACAAGGCTACACCTTC.

The V and J genes are TRBV5-1 and TRBJ2-5; maybe TRBD1 (8 bases). CDR1 and CDR2 from the germline V gene are SGHRS and YFSETQ. The CDR3 is 13 residues long. V lost 4 bases to trimming and J lost 5 bases, with 12 bases between them. CDR3: CASSQQGGETQYF. The CDR3 DNA follows: TGCGCCAGCAGCCAACAGGGGGGGGAGACCCAGTACTTC.

V is TRBV12-3 or TRBV12-4 and J is TRBJ2-1; 9 bases map to TRBD2. CDR3 length equals 13 residues. V was pared by 6 bases and J by 15 bases, with 12 bases of the junction left unmatched. The DNA for the CDR3 is TGTGCCAGCAGCTCTCCGGGACTAGCCATTCTGTTCTTC. It translates to CASSSPGLAILFF.

The chain combines TRBV6-6 with TRBJ2-7; no reliable D call. Germline loops: CDR1 MNHNY, CDR2 SVGAGI (reference sequence). The length of the CDR3 is 13 residues. V was cut by 6 bases and J by 2 bases, with 11 bases left in between. In nucleotides, the CDR3 is TGTGCCAGCAGCCTAGATAGGACCTACGAGCAGTACTTC. This encodes CASSLDRTYEQYF.

The J gene is TRBJ1-1, the V gene TRBV7-9, with D uncertain. Trimming stripped 1 base from V and 4 bases from J, with 7 bases between. Germline assignment: CDR1 SEHNR and CDR2 FQNEAQ (reference sequence). There are 13 residues in the CDR3. The DNA for the CDR3 is TGTGCCAGCAGCTTAGGGGGAGGCACTGAAGCTTTCTTT. Its protein is CASSLGGGTEAFF.

The CDR3 is CASSTRGRTEAFF. Here the CDR3 DNA reads TGTGCCAGCAGCACCAGGGGGCGGACTGAAGCTTTCTTT. The chain recombines TRBV3-1 (or the pseudogene TRBV3-2) with TRBJ1-1; 8 positions match TRBD1. V lost 5 bases and J lost 5; bases outside the gene matches: 4. The germline V gene encodes CDR1 LGHDT and CDR2 YNNKEL (reference sequence). The CDR3 consists of 13 residues.

The chain has TRBV7-9 and TRBJ2-3, with D maybe TRBD2 (7 bases). V lost 8 bases, J lost 3 bases, and 18 bases lay in between. This CDR3 is 15 amino acids long. Germline CDR1 SEHNR, CDR2 FQNEAQ (reference sequence). The CDR3 region has the DNA TGTGCCAGCGGGGGCGGGGGACTCGCAACAGATACGCAGTATTTT. It yields the protein CASGGGGLATDTQYF.

V and J are TRBV27 and TRBJ2-3; D may be TRBD2 (6 bases). CDR3 size: 14 residues. Germline V gene sequence: CDR1 MNHEY, CDR2 SMNVEV (reference sequence). Trimming removed 7 bases from V and 3 bases from J, with 14 bases in between. The DNA of the CDR3 is TGTGCCAGCAAGGTGGAGGGCCAGACAGATACGCAGTATTTT. It encodes CASKVEGQTDTQYF.

The V call is TRBV2, the J call TRBJ2-2; D gene unclear. V lost 7 bases and J 0 bases, leaving 12 bases between the germline ends. The CDR3 is 15 amino acids. Germline CDR1 and CDR2: SNHLY and FYNNEI. The DNA of the CDR3 is TGTGCCAGCACCATAGCTGAAGCGAACACCGGGGAGCTGTTTTTT. Translated, it gives CASTIAEANTGELFF.

The chain uses TRBV5-1 and TRBJ2-3, with 9 bases lining up with TRBD1. The CDR3 has 15 residues. Looked up from germline, CDR1 is SGHRS and CDR2 is YFSETQ. Trimming took 3 bases from V and 10 from J; bases not matched to a gene: 12. The CDR3 coding sequence is TGCGCCAGCAGCTCCCCGGGACAGGGTGACGAGGCGCAGTATTTT. Encoded protein: CASSSPGQGDEAQYF.

In this sample, this clone turned up once. The V and J genes are TRBV7-9 and TRBJ1-4; D call uncertain. V lost 5 bases to trimming and J lost 2 bases, with 15 bases between them. The CDR3 is 16 amino acids. CDR1 SEHNR and CDR2 FQNEAQ come from the germline V gene (reference sequence). The CDR3 sequence: CASSPVLSPTNEKLFF. CDR3 coding DNA: TGTGCCAGCAGCCCGGTACTTTCCCCCACTAATGAAAAACTGTTTTTT. Supplemented by reference TRBV7-9 and TRBJ1-4, the full variable domain reads DTGVSQNPRHKITKRGQNVTFRCDPISEHNRLYWYRQTLGQGPEFLTYFQNEAQLEKSRLLSDRFSAERPKGSFSTLEIQRTEQGDSAMYLCASSPVLSPTNEKLFFGSGTQLSVL.

The V call is TRBV6-5, the J call TRBJ1-5; possibly TRBD1 for D (5 bases). The V end lost 4 bases, the J end lost 10 bases, and 14 bases lay between the germline ends. The CDR3 extends over 13 amino acids. The germline gives CDR1 MNHEY, CDR2 SVGAGI. This CDR3 reads CASSSRTGLPQHF. In nucleotides, the CDR3 is TGTGCCAGCAGTTCTCGAACGGGACTCCCCCAGCATTTT.

The chain carries TRBV5-1 and TRBJ2-2; 10 nucleotides agree with TRBD1. CDR1 SGHRS and CDR2 YFSETQ come from the germline V gene. V was pared by 4 bases and J by 3 bases, with 3 bases of the junction left unmatched. This CDR3 is built from 15 residues. Here the CDR3 reads CASSLGQGYTGELFF. CDR3 sequence (DNA): TGCGCCAGCAGCCTGGGACAGGGGTACACCGGGGAGCTGTTTTTT.